The clone carrying this T cell receptor (beta chain) was observed at least ten times. A J-beta primer mix and a sample-barcoded 5' primer were used in a second PCR of about 7 to 12 cycles. TCRdb reanalysed the 5' RACE reads using MiXCR and keeps one entry per CDR3 protein. This table has some 670,000 distinct CDR3 sequences, roughly half appearing once. The sample belongs to a study of blood T cells in healthy people across ages. Germline-derived CDR1 and CDR2 are MNHEY and SVGAGI. Trimming cost V 6 bases and J 8 bases; bases outside gene matches: 2. The CDR3 runs 13 residues. Specimen: blood. The rearrangement links TRBV6-5 to TRBJ1-6; 9 bases align to TRBD1. The sequence was obtained from a woman of 80 years or more in good health. The CDR3 loop reads CASRRDRDSPLHF. The CDR3 DNA reads as TGTGCCAGCAGGCGGGACAGGGATTCACCCCTCCACTTT.